This T cell receptor beta chain comes out of a study of blood T cell repertoires in COVID-19. On the study more broadly: T cells, B-cell-depleted T cells, or PBMCs supplied cDNA or gDNA.

Here immunoSEQ multiplex PCR was the method, and the copy in TCRdb shows in-frame clones only, minus some. The sample has roughly 520,000 clones, around 87% seen once. The source of this sequence is a woman in her forties who had recovered from COVID-19. The specimen sequenced was PBMCs or T cells enriched from blood (not recorded which).

CDR3 amino acids: CASRDLAGSHNEQFF. Here the CDR3 DNA reads TGCGCCAGCAGGGATCTAGCGGGATCCCACAATGAGCAGTTCTTC. This chain uses TRBV5-1 with TRBJ2-1, with TRBD2 matching over 9 bases. With V trimmed by 5 bases and J by 5 bases, 8 bases remained unmatched. The CDR3 is made up of 15 amino acids. CDR1 SGHRS and CDR2 YFSETQ come from the germline V gene.